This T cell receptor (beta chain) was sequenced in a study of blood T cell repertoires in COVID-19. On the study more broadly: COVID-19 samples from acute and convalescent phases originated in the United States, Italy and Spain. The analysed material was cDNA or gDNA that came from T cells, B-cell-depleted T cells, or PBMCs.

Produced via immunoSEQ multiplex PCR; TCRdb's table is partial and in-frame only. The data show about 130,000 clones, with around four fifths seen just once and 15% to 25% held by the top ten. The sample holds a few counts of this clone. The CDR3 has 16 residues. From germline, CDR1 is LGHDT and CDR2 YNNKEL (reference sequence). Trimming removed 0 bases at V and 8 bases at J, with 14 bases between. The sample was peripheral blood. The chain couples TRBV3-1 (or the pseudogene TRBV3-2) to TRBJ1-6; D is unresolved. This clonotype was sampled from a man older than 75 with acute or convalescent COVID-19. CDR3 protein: CASSQDPGRLYSPLHF. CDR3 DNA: TGTGCCAGCAGCCAAGATCCGGGGAGGCTGTATTCACCCCTCCACTTT.